The source of this T cell receptor (beta chain) is a study of T-cell memory formation after mild COVID-19. Study-level background: Largely, the TCR clusters proved donor specific.

With 6 bases removed from V and 2 bases from J, the gap between germline ends came to 13 bases. Germline V CDR1 and CDR2: SGHAT, FQNNGV. This CDR3 region has 14 residues. Remarks on this clonotype: Its antigen remains unidentified.

Study-level points and caveats: Second-wave clones peaking on day 37 lacked confirmed SARS-CoV-2 specificity.

TCRdb processed the 5' RACE reads anew with MiXCR; each CDR3 protein has one entry. The sample includes 380,000 or so distinct CDR3 sequences, about 13% of them seen just once. Input material: PBMCs or a T cell subset sorted from them (not recorded which). The TCR comes from a young man who had mild COVID-19 (a few samples of this study predate the infection). Cell type and time point are not known. V usage is TRBV11-2 and J usage is TRBJ2-5; D possibly corresponds to TRBD2 (6 bases). The CDR3 DNA sequence: TGTGCCAGCAGGCGTCTAGCGAGACAAGAGACCCAGTACTTC. Amino acids: CASRRLARQETQYF.